These 30 T cell receptor beta chains share one sample of origin, sequenced in a study of T cell responses to AZD1222 COVID-19 vaccine. The table came from immunoSEQ multiplex PCR; TCRdb's copy has only in-frame clones and leaves some out. The repertoire holds around 100,000 clones, with 90% as singletons. The sequencing here drew on peripheral blood, taken on day 0 of AZD1222 vaccination. These receptors were collected from an adult in good health.

The gene calls are TRBV19 and TRBJ2-3; TRBD1 agrees at 8 bases. The trim removed 6 bases at V and 2 bases at J, leaving 10 bases unmatched. The CDR3 runs 16 residues. CDR1 and CDR2 from the germline V gene are LNHDA and SQIVND (reference sequence). As DNA, the CDR3 is TGTGCCAGTAGGTCGGAGACAGGGGCAAACACAGATACGCAGTATTTT. This codes for CASRSETGANTDTQYF. Complete variable domain (other parts from reference TRBV19 and TRBJ2-3): DGGITQSPKYLFRKEGQNVTLSCEQNLNHDAMYWYRQDPGQGLRLIYYSQIVNDFQKGDIAEGYSVSREKKESFPLTVTSAQKNPTAFYLCASRSETGANTDTQYFGPGTRLTVL.

The chain combines TRBV14 with TRBJ2-7, with D unresolved. Germline V gives CDR1 SGHDN, CDR2 FVKESK. CDR3 length equals 13 residues. Trimming shortened V by 4 bases and J by 2 bases, and 9 bases separated the two germline ends. As DNA, the CDR3 is TGTGCCAGCAGCCCCTCGGTTGCCTACGAGCAGTACTTC. Its translation is CASSPSVAYEQYF.

The chain joins TRBV10-3 to TRBJ2-7, with 11 bases aligning to TRBD1. The germline V gene encodes CDR1 ENHRY and CDR2 SYGVKD. V lost 11 bases to trimming and J lost 10 bases; unmatched junction nucleotides: 10. The CDR3 runs 12 residues. CDR3 nucleotides: TGTGCCGTCTACTCGGGACAGGGGGGTCAGTACTTC. Translation gives CAVYSGQGGQYF.

J is TRBJ1-3 and V is TRBV28; no definite D call. V gave up 1 base and J gave up 1 base, with 17 bases separating them. The CDR3 length is 18 residues. Germline CDR1 MDHEN, CDR2 SYDVKM. DNA for the CDR3: TGTGCCAGCAGTTTATCTGTTACCACCCGGGTTTCTGGAAACACCATATATTTT. Translated: CASSLSVTTRVSGNTIYF.

The genes are TRBV9 and TRBJ2-1; 13 bases fit TRBD2. Per the germline V gene, CDR1 is SGDLS and CDR2 is YYNGEE. Unmatched junction bases numbered 10, after V lost 7 bases and J lost 3 bases. The CDR3 covers 17 residues. The CDR3 bases are TGTGCCAGCCTGCCGGGACTAGCGGGGTCCCTCTACAATGAGCAGTTCTTC. It is translated as CASLPGLAGSLYNEQFF.

J is TRBJ1-4 and V is TRBV5-5, with 9 bases fitting TRBD1. Germline V CDR1 and CDR2: SGHKS, YYEKEE (reference sequence). The ends lost 0 bases at V and 7 bases at J; junction bases unmatched: 4. CDR3 size: 15 residues. The CDR3 bases are TGTGCCAGCAGCTTGGGAGGACAGGGGACTGAAAAACTGTTTTTT. Protein sequence: CASSLGGQGTEKLFF.

The chain joins TRBV7-2 to TRBJ2-7, with D perhaps matching TRBD2 (5 bases). The CDR3 extends over 16 amino acids. CDR1 SGHTA and CDR2 FQGNSA come from the germline V gene. V was shortened by 5 bases and J by 3 bases, with 20 bases between the two germline ends. The chain's CDR3 is CASSKKMWSRGYEQYF. The DNA for the CDR3 is TGTGCCAGCAGCAAAAAAATGTGGTCCCGGGGCTACGAGCAGTACTTC.

V usage is TRBV3-1 (or the pseudogene TRBV3-2) and J usage is TRBJ1-2; D is uncertain. In germline, CDR1 is LGHDT, CDR2 YNNKEL (reference sequence). This CDR3 spans 16 amino acids. Trimming stripped 0 bases from V and 2 bases from J, with 13 bases between. The chain's CDR3 is CASSQDGRIPNYGYTF. The CDR3 DNA follows: TGTGCCAGCAGCCAAGACGGTCGGATACCCAACTATGGCTACACCTTC.

This chain uses TRBV6-8 with TRBJ2-1; TRBD2 agrees at 7 bases. V shed 4 bases and J 4 bases; nucleotides not matched to a gene: 10. Germline V lookup: CDR1 MNHGY, CDR2 SAAAGT. This CDR3 region has 16 residues. The CDR3 coding sequence is TGTGCCAGCAGTTCCCCCTTCGCGGGGGTTTACAATGAGCAGTTCTTC. The encoded protein is CASSSPFAGVYNEQFF.

The chain uses TRBV3-1 (or the pseudogene TRBV3-2) and TRBJ2-7, with D tentatively TRBD2 (5 bases). Germline V CDR1 and CDR2: LGHDT, YNNKEL (reference sequence). V lost 0 bases to trimming and J lost 6 bases, with 6 bases between them. The CDR3 loop spans 12 amino acids. CDR3 sequence: CASSQDAGEQYF. DNA for the CDR3: TGTGCCAGCAGCCAAGATGCGGGCGAGCAGTACTTC.

In DNA form, the CDR3 reads TGTGCCAGCAGCCCACAGGCCTCCTATGGCTACACCTTC. Residues: CASSPQASYGYTF. V usage is TRBV6-2 or TRBV6-3 and J usage is TRBJ1-2, with D perhaps TRBD1 (5 bases). The CDR3 contains 13 residues. V dropped 6 bases and J dropped 4 bases, with 12 bases sitting between them. Per germline, CDR1 MNHEY and CDR2 SVGEGT.

The chain carries TRBV5-8 and TRBJ1-5; 9 nucleotides align to TRBD1. The CDR3 runs to 15 residues. J lost 6 bases, V lost 6 bases, and 10 bases had no gene match. Germline V lookup: CDR1 SGHTS, CDR2 YDEGEE. The CDR3, as DNA: TGTGCCAGCACCAAGGACAGGGGCGCGGGTCAGCCCCAGCATTTT. This gives the protein CASTKDRGAGQPQHF.

The chain joins TRBV2 to TRBJ1-4; 11 bases align to TRBD1. This CDR3 spans 14 amino acids. Trimming at V came to 5 bases and at J to 7 bases, leaving 3 bases not matched to a gene. Germline V gene data show CDR1 as SNHLY and CDR2 as FYNNEI. CDR3 protein: CASSSDRGLEKLFF. CDR3 DNA sequence: TGTGCCAGCAGTTCGGACAGGGGGCTTGAAAAACTGTTTTTT.

The chain recombines TRBV2 with TRBJ1-1, with 7 bases that match TRBD1. Germline V gives CDR1 SNHLY, CDR2 FYNNEI. V dropped 11 bases and J dropped 0; count of bases not matched to a gene: 12. The length of the CDR3 is 15 residues. The DNA for the CDR3 is TGTGCCCGACAGGGCAGCGACCTCATGAACACTGAAGCTTTCTTT. It codes for CARQGSDLMNTEAFF.

The CDR3 sequence: CASSQDLTAGQPQHF. CDR3 sequence (DNA): TGTGCCAGCAGCCAAGATTTGACAGCTGGTCAGCCCCAGCATTTT. The chain combines TRBV3-1 (or the pseudogene TRBV3-2) with TRBJ1-5, with D tentatively TRBD1 (5 bases). This CDR3 spans 15 amino acids. Trimming took off 0 bases at V and 6 bases at J, with 12 bases between the two ends. Per germline, CDR1 LGHDT and CDR2 YNNKEL (reference sequence).

This clone was seen more than once but under ten times. This chain uses TRBV18 with TRBJ2-1, with D perhaps matching TRBD1 or TRBD2 (6 bases each). CDR1 and CDR2 from the germline V gene are KGHSH and LQKENI. The CDR3 has 14 amino acids. V shed 6 bases and J shed 7 bases, with 16 bases lying between them. CDR3 nucleotide sequence: TGTGCCAGCTCCATACGAGGAGGGGGAAATGAGCAGTTCTTC. It encodes CASSIRGGGNEQFF.

The chain employs TRBV29-1 and TRBJ2-1, with D maybe TRBD2 (5 bases). CDR3 size: 11 residues. The germline V and J ends were trimmed by 4 bases and 12 bases, with 13 bases remaining between them. Per germline, CDR1 SQVTM and CDR2 ANQGSEA. Written as DNA, the CDR3 is TGCAGCGTTGGCCGGGATAGGAGGCAGTTCTTC. Translation: CSVGRDRRQFF.

The V gene is TRBV7-9, the J gene TRBJ1-3, with TRBD1 as a possible D gene (6 bases). The germline gives CDR1 SEHNR, CDR2 FQNEAQ (reference sequence). The V end was cut by 5 bases, the J end by 10 bases, with 15 bases between. The CDR3 contains 13 residues. CDR3 region: CASSETGPKTIYF. CDR3 in DNA: TGTGCCAGCAGCGAGACAGGACCGAAGACCATATATTTT.

This clone came up once. The chain employs TRBV27 and TRBJ1-6; no definite D call. The CDR3 loop spans 13 amino acids. Per the germline V gene, CDR1 is MNHEY and CDR2 is SMNVEV (reference sequence). The V and J ends lost 2 bases and 13 bases respectively, with 12 bases between them. DNA for the CDR3: TGTGCCAGCAGTTTACAGGCCTTGGACCCCCTCCACTTT. It encodes CASSLQALDPLHF.

With respect to this clone: No conserved phenylalanine or tryptophan is present at the end of the CDR3, so a read error is the likely explanation. The DNA is left out, because the CDR3 cannot be placed on it with certainty; the CDR3 is given as TCRdb lists it. This rearrangement joins TRBV29-1 to TRBJ2-7; the table gives TRBD2 as D, unverified against the DNA. The CDR3 is 10 amino acids long, termini counted. The germline V gene encodes CDR1 SQVTM and CDR2 ANQGSEA. CDR3 amino acids: CSVEGTTTEI.

This rearrangement joins TRBV11-1 to TRBJ2-1; D is perhaps TRBD1 (6 bases). Looked up from germline, CDR1 is SGHAT and CDR2 is FQDESV (reference sequence). CDR3 length equals 14 residues. The V gene lost 4 bases and the J gene lost 8 bases, with 15 bases spanning the gap. As DNA, the CDR3 is TGTGCCAGCAGCTCCCAGGCGGCAGGGGATGAGCAGTTCTTC. This sequence encodes CASSSQAAGDEQFF.

This rearrangement joins TRBV19 to TRBJ1-3; no reliable D call. In germline, CDR1 is LNHDA, CDR2 SQIVND (reference sequence). V was clipped by 6 bases and J by 1 base, with 10 bases between them. The CDR3 is made up of 14 amino acids. The CDR3 DNA is TGTGCCAGTAGCATAAGGGCGTCTGGAAACACCATATATTTT. This codes for CASSIRASGNTIYF.

The chain recombines TRBV29-1 with TRBJ1-2; possible D gene TRBD1, 5 bases. Germline V gene lookup returns CDR1 SQVTM and CDR2 ANQGSEA. The V and J ends lost 0 bases and 4 bases respectively, with 21 bases between them. The CDR3 totals 17 residues. The CDR3 DNA sequence: TGCAGCGTTGAAGATCGCCAGGGAAGGGAGGAGGGCTATGGCTACACCTTC. This codes for CSVEDRQGREEGYGYTF. The whole variable domain, filled in from reference TRBV29-1 and TRBJ1-2, reads SAVISQKPSRDICQRGTSLTIQCQVDSQVTMMFWYRQQPGQSLTLIATANQGSEATYESGFVIDKFPISRPNLTFSTLTVSNMSPEDSSIYLCSVEDRQGREEGYGYTFGSGTRLTVV.

The V and J genes are TRBV9 and TRBJ1-2; weak D call: TRBD1 (6 bases). V was clipped by 0 bases and J by 7 bases, with 16 bases between them. Per germline, CDR1 SGDLS and CDR2 YYNGEE. The CDR3 length is 15 residues. DNA of the CDR3: TGTGCCAGCAGCGTAGAGGTGGGGGGCGCGAGTGGCTACACCTTC. Protein sequence: CASSVEVGGASGYTF.

This clone was picked up one time. The rearrangement uses TRBV10-3 and TRBJ2-2; possible D gene TRBD2, 7 bases. The CDR3 totals 16 residues. V lost 5 bases and J 1 base, leaving 14 bases between the germline ends. Germline V gives CDR1 ENHRY, CDR2 SYGVKD. The CDR3 sequence is CAISRGGALNTGELFF. The CDR3 DNA reads TGTGCCATCAGTAGAGGGGGGGCCTTGAACACCGGGGAGCTGTTTTTT.

The chain employs TRBV9 and TRBJ2-5; 10 nucleotides align to TRBD1. CDR1 and CDR2 (germline): SGDLS, YYNGEE. The CDR3 has 14 residues. After removal of 4 bases from V and 5 bases from J, the junction contained 5 bases not matched to a gene. In DNA form, the CDR3 reads TGTGCCAGCAGCCAGACAGGGGGCCAGGAGACCCAGTACTTC. Its protein product is CASSQTGGQETQYF.

The J gene is TRBJ1-6, the V gene TRBV6-6, with D perhaps TRBD1 (5 bases). Germline-derived CDR1 and CDR2 are MNHNY and SVGAGI (reference sequence). Trimming removed 6 bases at V and 5 bases at J, with 8 bases between. The CDR3 is made up of 13 amino acids. The CDR3 region has the DNA TGTGCCAGCAGCGGGACCAATAATTCACCCCTCCACTTT. This translates into CASSGTNNSPLHF.

The V gene is TRBV5-1, the J gene TRBJ1-1; perhaps TRBD1 as D (5 bases). Germline V gene data show CDR1 as SGHRS and CDR2 as YFSETQ. The CDR3 spans 15 residues. Trimming cost V 0 bases and J 5 bases, with 14 bases left between them. The CDR3: CASSLGGHSGTEAFF. The CDR3 DNA reads TGCGCCAGCAGCTTGGGGGGCCATTCAGGGACTGAAGCTTTCTTT.

V is TRBV30 and J is TRBJ1-2; D is possibly TRBD1 (5 bases). V gave up 4 bases and J gave up 8 bases, with 23 bases separating them. Germline CDR1 reads GTSNPN; CDR2 reads SVGIG (reference sequence). The CDR3 length is 15 residues. The CDR3: CAWKIRPTEGEGYTF. The CDR3 DNA follows: TGTGCCTGGAAAATTCGTCCGACCGAAGGGGAGGGCTACACCTTC. Looking up the rest from reference TRBV30 and TRBJ1-2 gives the full variable domain: SQTIHQWPATLVQPVGSPLSLECTVEGTSNPNLYWYRQAAGRGLQLLFYSVGIGQISSEVPQNLSASRPQDRQFILSSKKLLLSDSGFYLCAWKIRPTEGEGYTFGSGTRLTVV.

The rearrangement uses TRBV5-1 and TRBJ2-3; the D is unclear. Trimming stripped 0 bases from V and 1 base from J, with 6 bases between. This CDR3 comprises 14 residues. Germline CDR1 is SGHRS and CDR2 is YFSETQ. DNA for the CDR3: TGCGCCAGCAGCTTGGAACGGCGCACAGATACGCAGTATTTT. This translates into CASSLERRTDTQYF.